This T cell receptor (beta chain) was identified during a study of control samples from healthy donors and cancer patients. This clone is a singleton in its sample. The table came from immunoSEQ multiplex PCR; TCRdb's copy has only in-frame clones and leaves some out. The table has about 35,000 clones, around 93% seen once; the top ten hold about 1.5%. With 2 bases removed from V and 8 bases from J, the gap between germline ends came to 10 bases. From germline, CDR1 is SNHLY and CDR2 FYNNEI. CDR3 length: 14 residues. V is TRBV2 and J is TRBJ1-6; possible D gene TRBD1, 5 bases. Sample: PBMCs. The clonotype comes from a man in his forties with colorectal cancer. CDR3 residues: CASSEQGIDSPLHF. The DNA of the CDR3 is TGTGCCAGCAGTGAACAGGGTATCGATTCACCCCTCCACTTT. The entire variable domain, with the rest obtained from reference TRBV2 and TRBJ1-6, is as follows: EPEVTQTPSHQVTQMGQEVILRCVPISNHLYFYWYRQILGQKVEFLVSFYNNEISEKSEIFDDQFSVERPDGSNFTLKIRSTKLEDSAMYFCASSEQGIDSPLHFGNGTRLTVT.